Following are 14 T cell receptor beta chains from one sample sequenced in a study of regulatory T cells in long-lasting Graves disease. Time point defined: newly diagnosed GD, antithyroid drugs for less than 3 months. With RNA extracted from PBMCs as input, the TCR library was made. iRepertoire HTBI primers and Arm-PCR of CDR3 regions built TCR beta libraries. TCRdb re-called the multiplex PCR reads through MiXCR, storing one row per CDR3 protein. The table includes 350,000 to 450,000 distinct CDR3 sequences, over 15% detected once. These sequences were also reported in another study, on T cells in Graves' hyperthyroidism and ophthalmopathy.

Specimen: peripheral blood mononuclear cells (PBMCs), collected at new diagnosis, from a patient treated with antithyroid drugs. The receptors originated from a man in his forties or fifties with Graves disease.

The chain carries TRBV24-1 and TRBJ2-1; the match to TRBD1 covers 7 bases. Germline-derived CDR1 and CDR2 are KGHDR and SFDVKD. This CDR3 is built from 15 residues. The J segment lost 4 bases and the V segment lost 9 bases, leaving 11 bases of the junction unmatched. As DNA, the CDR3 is TGTGCCACCGGAGGTAGGGGGCTAGGGTACAATGAGCAGTTCTTC. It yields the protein CATGGRGLGYNEQFF.

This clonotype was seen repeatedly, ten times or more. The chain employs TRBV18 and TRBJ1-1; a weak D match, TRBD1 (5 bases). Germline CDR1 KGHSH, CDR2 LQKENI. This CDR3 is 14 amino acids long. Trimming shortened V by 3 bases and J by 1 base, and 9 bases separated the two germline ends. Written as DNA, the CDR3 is TGTGCCAGCTCACCGTCCAGGGAGAACACTGAAGCTTTCTTT. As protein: CASSPSRENTEAFF.

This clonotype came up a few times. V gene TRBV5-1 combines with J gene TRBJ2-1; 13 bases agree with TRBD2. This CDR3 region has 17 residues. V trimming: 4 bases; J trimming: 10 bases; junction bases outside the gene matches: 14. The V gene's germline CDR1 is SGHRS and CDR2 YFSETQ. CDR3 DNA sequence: TGCGCCAGCAGCGGAAGGGACAGACGGACTAGCGGGGGAGAGCAGTTCTTC. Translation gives CASSGRDRRTSGGEQFF.

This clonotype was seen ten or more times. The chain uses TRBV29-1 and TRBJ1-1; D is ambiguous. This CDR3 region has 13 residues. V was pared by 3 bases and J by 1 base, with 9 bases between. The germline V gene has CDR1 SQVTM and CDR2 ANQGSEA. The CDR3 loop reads CSVDRHQNTEAFF. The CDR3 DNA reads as TGCAGCGTTGACAGGCACCAGAACACTGAAGCTTTCTTT.

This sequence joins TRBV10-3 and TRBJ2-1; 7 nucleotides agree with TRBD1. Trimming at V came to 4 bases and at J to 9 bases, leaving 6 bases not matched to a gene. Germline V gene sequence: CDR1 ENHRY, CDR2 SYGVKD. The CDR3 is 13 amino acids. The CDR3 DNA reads TGTGCCATCAGTGTGGGACAGTTAGGTGAGCAGTTCTTC. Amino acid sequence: CAISVGQLGEQFF.

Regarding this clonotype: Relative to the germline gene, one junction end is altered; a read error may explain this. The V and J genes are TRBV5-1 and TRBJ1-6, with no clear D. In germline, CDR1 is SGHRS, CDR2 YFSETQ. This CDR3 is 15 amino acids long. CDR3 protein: CASQASYPSSSPLHF. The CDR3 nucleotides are TGTGCCAGCCAAGCTTCTTACCCCAGTTCTTCACCCCTCCACTTT.

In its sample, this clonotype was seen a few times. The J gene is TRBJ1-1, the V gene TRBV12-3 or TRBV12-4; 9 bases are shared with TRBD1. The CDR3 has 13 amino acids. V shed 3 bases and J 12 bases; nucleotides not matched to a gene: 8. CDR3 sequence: CASSLGTGMVSFF. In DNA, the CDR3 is TGTGCCAGCAGTTTGGGGACAGGGATGGTATCTTTCTTT.

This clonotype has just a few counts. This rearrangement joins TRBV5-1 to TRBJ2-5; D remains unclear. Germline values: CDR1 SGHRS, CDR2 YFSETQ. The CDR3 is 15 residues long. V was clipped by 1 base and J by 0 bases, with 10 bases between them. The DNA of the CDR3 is TGCGCCAGCAGCTTGTCCGTGATGTACCAAGAGACCCAGTACTTC. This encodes CASSLSVMYQETQYF.

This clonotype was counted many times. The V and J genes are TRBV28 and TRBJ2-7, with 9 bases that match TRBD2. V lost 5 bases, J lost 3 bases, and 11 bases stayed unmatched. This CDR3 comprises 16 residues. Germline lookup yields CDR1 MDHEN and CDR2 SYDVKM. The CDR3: CASSPPPAGGLYEQYF. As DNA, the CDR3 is TGTGCCAGCAGTCCCCCCCCAGCGGGGGGACTCTACGAGCAGTACTTC.

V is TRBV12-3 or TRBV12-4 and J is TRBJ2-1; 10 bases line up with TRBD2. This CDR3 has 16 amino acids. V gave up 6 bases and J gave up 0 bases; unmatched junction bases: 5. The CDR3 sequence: CASSLAGDPSYNEQFF. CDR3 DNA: TGTGCCAGCAGCCTAGCGGGGGATCCCTCCTACAATGAGCAGTTCTTC.

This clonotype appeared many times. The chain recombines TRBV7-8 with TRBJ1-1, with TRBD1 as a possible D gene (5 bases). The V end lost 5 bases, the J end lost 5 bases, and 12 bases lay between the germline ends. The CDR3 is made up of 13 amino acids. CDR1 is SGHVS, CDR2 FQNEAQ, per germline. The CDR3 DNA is TGTGCCAGCAGCACCGAGAGGGGTACTGAAGCTTTCTTT. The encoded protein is CASSTERGTEAFF.

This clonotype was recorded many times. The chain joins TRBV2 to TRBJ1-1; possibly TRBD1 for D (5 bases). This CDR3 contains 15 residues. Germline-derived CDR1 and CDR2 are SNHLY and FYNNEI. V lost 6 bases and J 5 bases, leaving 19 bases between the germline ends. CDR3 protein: CASSQIWGVGTEAFF. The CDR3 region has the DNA TGTGCCAGCAGCCAAATCTGGGGGGTAGGGACTGAAGCTTTCTTT.

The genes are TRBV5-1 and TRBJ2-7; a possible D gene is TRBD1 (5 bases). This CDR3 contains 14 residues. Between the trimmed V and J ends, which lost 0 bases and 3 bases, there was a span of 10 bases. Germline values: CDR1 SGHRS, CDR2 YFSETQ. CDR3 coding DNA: TGCGCCAGCAGCTTGGATAGGCAGGGCTACGAGCAGTACTTC. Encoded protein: CASSLDRQGYEQYF.

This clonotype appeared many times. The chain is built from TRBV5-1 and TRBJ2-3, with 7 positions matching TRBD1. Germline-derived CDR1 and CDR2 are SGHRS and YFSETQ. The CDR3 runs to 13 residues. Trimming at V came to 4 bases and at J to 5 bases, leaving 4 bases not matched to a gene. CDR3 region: CASSGWTGDTQYF. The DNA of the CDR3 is TGCGCCAGCAGCGGGTGGACAGGAGATACGCAGTATTTT.